The sample holds a few counts of the clone carrying this T cell receptor (beta chain). Antigen: not known. This record comes from a study of blood T cells in healthy people across ages. Study summary: In model experiments, template switching was able to capture about one barcoded beta molecule for every two T cells that were present. Study findings and constraints: Because sorting was not performed, PBMCs prevented conclusive naive versus antigen-experienced comparison.

The use of a sample-barcoded 5' primer and a J-beta primer mix characterized a second PCR of roughly 7 to 11 cycles. TCRdb fed the 5' RACE reads into MiXCR, producing one record per CDR3 protein. This table holds over 1,500,000 distinct CDR3 sequences, roughly 52% found once. V dropped 3 bases and J dropped 4 bases, with 14 bases sitting between them. CDR3 length: 15 amino acids. From germline, CDR1 is MNHNS and CDR2 SASEGT. J is TRBJ2-3 and V is TRBV6-1; no definite D call. Sequences were obtained from blood. This TCR came from a woman in her thirties or forties in good health. This chain's CDR3 is CASSDAGPGSDTQYF. The CDR3 nucleotides read TGTGCCAGCAGTGATGCAGGACCCGGTTCAGATACGCAGTATTTT.